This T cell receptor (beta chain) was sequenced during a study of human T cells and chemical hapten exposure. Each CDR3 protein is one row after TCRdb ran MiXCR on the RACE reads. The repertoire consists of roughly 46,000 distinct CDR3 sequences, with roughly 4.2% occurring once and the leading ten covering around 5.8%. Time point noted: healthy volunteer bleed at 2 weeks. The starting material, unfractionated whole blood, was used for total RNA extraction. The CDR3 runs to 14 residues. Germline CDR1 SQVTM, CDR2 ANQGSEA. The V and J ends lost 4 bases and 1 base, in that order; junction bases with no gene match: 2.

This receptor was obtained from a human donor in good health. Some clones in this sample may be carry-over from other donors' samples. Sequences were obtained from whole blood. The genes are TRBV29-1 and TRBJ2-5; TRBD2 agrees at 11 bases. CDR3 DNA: TGCAGCGTTGCGGGACTAGCGGCCCAAGAGACCCAGTACTTC. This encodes CSVAGLAAQETQYF. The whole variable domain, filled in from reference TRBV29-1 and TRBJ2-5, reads SAVISQKPSRDICQRGTSLTIQCQVDSQVTMMFWYRQQPGQSLTLIATANQGSEATYESGFVIDKFPISRPNLTFSTLTVSNMSPEDSSIYLCSVAGLAAQETQYFGPGTRLLVL.